Sequencing of this T cell receptor beta chain was carried out in a study of shared clonotypes between healthy human individuals (dated by TCRdb to about 2020). Describing the broader study: A few men and two women, aged 18 to 49 years, made up the cohort. Different laboratories and diverse techniques were used to prepare libraries and sequence TCR repertoires, to increase sequencing depth and limit assay-specific biases. Blood TCR repertoires of a handful of healthy adults were deeply sequenced to estimate repertoire size and the extent of clonotype sharing between individuals. Per donor, three plates each were used for CD4 naive and CD4 memory, two for CD8 naive, and one for CD8 memory. Each donor's leukapheresis produced roughly between roughly 0.85 and 9.5 billion PBMCs.

Using the deep immunoSEQ assay, TCR CDR3 regions were amplified from genomic DNA by multiplex PCR. Extracted genomic DNA from each cell subset was spread evenly across all wells of several immunoSEQ 96-well plates, with each plate serving as a replicate. For sorted subsets, each replicate PCR was loaded with 200 ng genomic DNA, equivalent to 30,000 or so T cell genomes. Purified libraries were measured with a Qubit 3.0 fluorometer, size-checked on a Bioanalyzer 2100, and measured again with the KAPA Library Quantification kit. Each immunoSEQ 96-well plate was sequenced on its own single-read 150-cycle Illumina NextSeq 550 flow cell. Concerning the study's data processing: Because the immunoSEQ output included only junctional sequences and no quality scores, the filtering could not be the same as the filtering used for full-length reads. To assign V/J genes and CDR3, sequences were annotated using PyIR, a Python wrapper for IgBLAST v1.9, with IMGT germline references. Reads were filtered out if the reads had weak V/J assignments (E-value above 1e-6), no CDR3, stop codons, out-of-frame junctions, or ambiguous translated residues. V3J clonotypes were defined by identical inferred V gene, J gene, and CDR3 amino acid sequence. Percentage overlap between repertoires was calculated by dividing the number of shared unique clonotypes by the size of the smaller repertoire. Richness of each repertoire was evaluated using RTK rarefaction, the Chao1 estimator, and Recon v2.1 estimates of unobserved clonotypes. Generation probabilities were computed with OLGA for all TCRbeta clonotypes obtained by the gDNA method from several donors. TCRdb limited this immuneACCESS table to in-frame rearrangements with V and J called. A share of clones is missing; checked studies link under half to unresolved V genes, and the rest is unexplained. D and trimming were read from the DNA, whereas the V and J calls and clone size are those reported in that table. Within this sample are around 2.5 million clones, with under 95% of them counted one time only. The ten largest clones add up to 0.36% of the sample.

This clone was seen a single time. It has no known antigen specificity. The input lacks base qualities; no much larger clone sits a single base away. V gives up 0 bases and J gives up 9 bases, and the segment between their germline ends measures 15 bases. The CDR3 contains 15 residues, cysteine and phenylalanine counted. The only DNA kept is the CDR3, 45 bases in frame from the first base. The germline V gene sets CDR1 to SGHAT and CDR2 to FQNNGV. Paper-wide results and their limitations: Compared with non-shared clonotypes, the clonotypes found in all four sorted-subset donors had higher generation probabilities. Pairwise subsampling led to the expectation that sequencing depth would affect the degree of clonotype sharing among donors. Roughly 5% of naive CD4, 3.5% of naive CD8, 2.3% of memory CD4, and 0.35% to 0.5% of memory CD8 clonotypes were shared across several donors. Incomplete sequencing was indicated by rarefaction of sorted-subset datasets, despite the large sequencing depth. The genetic and exposure-history diversity represented was limited by the small number of donors. Larger estimated clonotype richness was generally found for naive subsets than for memory subsets. Sampling was restricted to blood, and TCR repertoires in tissue are likely to differ from TCR repertoires in blood.

Donors were healthy HIV-negative adults with no recently reported acute infections or vaccinations. All donors were Caucasian adults living in Nashville, Tennessee, USA. CD4+ T cells were enriched by magnetic negative selection, after which naive cells were positively selected on CD45RA and the negative fraction was taken as the memory subset. After blood collection by leukapheresis, PBMCs were isolated using Ficoll-Histopaque density gradient centrifugation and then cryopreserved in the vapor phase of liquid nitrogen. Purity and quantity of every magnetically sorted T cell population were checked by analytical flow cytometry. Genomic DNA was isolated from each sorted fraction and quantified by UV absorbance on a Nanodrop 2000c.

The rearrangement joined TRBV11-2 to TRBJ1-3; the D segment could be TRBD1, given 5 matching bases. The sequenced sample was naive CD4+ T cells from PBMCs. What this sample's cell subset or site label stands for: CD45RA+ positively selected. The receptor's source is a man in his late teens or twenties in good health. Some clones in this sample may be carry-over from other donors' samples. The bases are TGTGCCAGCAGCTTAGAAGACAACCGGGGGAGCACCATATATTTT. The translation is CASSLEDNRGSTIYF.